This T cell receptor (beta chain) comes out of a study of OX40 agonist ivuxolimab in advanced cancers. V shed 5 bases, J shed 5 bases, and the junction held 8 bases outside the gene matches. The CDR3 is 17 amino acids. Germline loops: CDR1 SGHNT, CDR2 YENEEA. Autoimmune disease history or systemic immunosuppression disqualified patients. The assay was immunoSEQ multiplex PCR, and TCRdb's table has in-frame clones only and misses some. The sample lists about 89,000 clones, roughly 91% occurring once. This sequence originates from an adult with an advanced solid tumor such as melanoma, head and neck, liver or kidney cancer. The gene calls are TRBV11-3 and TRBJ2-5; 16 bases line up with TRBD2. The sequences come from CD4+ or CD8+ T cells sorted from blood, collected in a trial of the OX40 agonist ivuxolimab. The CDR3: CASSPGTSGGAGETQYF. As DNA, the CDR3 is TGTGCCAGCAGCCCCGGGACTAGCGGGGGGGCCGGGGAGACCCAGTACTTC.